These 27 T cell receptor beta chains came from one sample sequenced in a study of identical twins. Each CDR3 protein is one row after TCRdb ran MiXCR on the 5' RACE reads. This sample has 690,000 or so distinct CDR3 sequences, with roughly 6.2% found just once. Sequencing was done on a sample of naive T cells sorted from blood. Receptors originate from a man aged 18 to 29 in good health.

This clonotype turned up a few times. The V call is TRBV19, the J call TRBJ2-1; 7 nucleotides align to TRBD2. V lost 3 bases and J lost 7; bases outside the gene matches: 6. Germline V CDR1 and CDR2: LNHDA, SQIVND (reference sequence). The CDR3 runs to 14 residues. In DNA form, the CDR3 reads TGTGCCAGTAGTATTAGCAGCGGGAATAATGAGCAGTTCTTC. This translates into CASSISSGNNEQFF. Based on the CDR3 plus reference TRBV19 and TRBJ2-1, the full variable domain is DGGITQSPKYLFRKEGQNVTLSCEQNLNHDAMYWYRQDPGQGLRLIYYSQIVNDFQKGDIAEGYSVSREKKESFPLTVTSAQKNPTAFYLCASSISSGNNEQFFGPGTRLTVL.

On this clonotype itself: A much larger clone lies one base from this, so it may be a read error. The rearrangement uses TRBV5-1 and TRBJ2-1, with a weak D call TRBD2 (6 bases). Trimming took off 2 bases at V and 9 bases at J, with 15 bases between the two ends. This CDR3 contains 14 residues. The germline CDR1 and CDR2 sequences are SGHRS and YFSETQ. CDR3: CASSLRAVGGEQFF. In nucleotides, the CDR3 is TGCGCCAGCAGCTTAAGAGCGGTGGGGGGTGAGCAGTTCTTC.

This clonotype was found many times. The chain has TRBV5-1 and TRBJ2-6, with D hard to call. The germline V gene encodes CDR1 SGHRS and CDR2 YFSETQ. This CDR3 is 15 amino acids long. V gave up 0 bases and J gave up 0 bases, with 4 bases separating them. In nucleotides, the CDR3 is TGCGCCAGCAGCTTGGGGGACTCTGGGGCCAACGTCCTGACTTTC. Protein sequence: CASSLGDSGANVLTF.

V is TRBV18 and J is TRBJ1-6; weak D call: TRBD1 (6 bases). Looked up from germline, CDR1 is KGHSH and CDR2 is LQKENI. CDR3 length: 14 residues. The V gene lost 6 bases and the J gene lost 5 bases, with 11 bases spanning the gap. CDR3 sequence: CASSPTGDNSPLHF. In DNA form, the CDR3 reads TGTGCCAGCTCGCCGACAGGAGATAATTCACCCCTCCACTTT.

This clonotype was observed many times. V and J are TRBV27 and TRBJ2-7; possibly TRBD2 for D (5 bases). CDR3 size: 16 residues. The germline gives CDR1 MNHEY, CDR2 SMNVEV (reference sequence). V gave up 4 bases and J gave up 4 bases, with 20 bases separating them. The CDR3 DNA reads TGTGCCAGCAGTTCCTGGACTGGCGGATTTGAGTACGAGCAGTACTTC. Translating it yields CASSSWTGGFEYEQYF.

This clonotype came up many times. V usage is TRBV5-1 and J usage is TRBJ1-1; D unresolved. Deletions cut 0 bases from V and 5 bases from J, with 8 bases between. The CDR3 totals 13 residues. The germline gives CDR1 SGHRS, CDR2 YFSETQ. CDR3 DNA: TGCGCCAGCAGCTTGGTGAGGGATACTGAAGCTTTCTTT. Its translation is CASSLVRDTEAFF. Full variable domain (remainder filled in from reference TRBV5-1 and TRBJ1-1): KAGVTQTPRYLIKTRGQQVTLSCSPISGHRSVSWYQQTPGQGLQFLFEYFSETQRNKGNFPGRFSGRQFSNSRSEMNVSTLELGDSALYLCASSLVRDTEAFFGQGTRLTVV.

This clonotype was detected many times. The chain is built from TRBV24-1 and TRBJ2-5; D gene uncertain. Germline V gives CDR1 KGHDR, CDR2 SFDVKD. Trimming shortened V by 0 bases and J by 5 bases, and 9 bases separated the two germline ends. The CDR3 runs 14 residues. The CDR3 DNA reads TGTGCCACCAGTGATTTGCCCGGAATGGAGACCCAGTACTTC. Protein product: CATSDLPGMETQYF.

This clonotype was picked up many times. The chain joins TRBV24-1 to TRBJ2-1; the D gene is possibly TRBD1 (5 bases). V was clipped by 5 bases and J by 6 bases, with 16 bases between them. The CDR3 runs to 15 residues. The germline V gene has CDR1 KGHDR and CDR2 SFDVKD. The CDR3 protein is CATSADNRVGNEQFF. CDR3 in DNA: TGTGCCACCAGTGCGGACAATAGGGTAGGCAATGAGCAGTTCTTC.

This clonotype was detected a few times. The J gene is TRBJ2-5, the V gene TRBV12-3 or TRBV12-4, with D possibly matching TRBD2 (7 bases). The CDR3 consists of 14 residues. Deletions cut 10 bases from V and 2 bases from J, with 17 bases between. DNA for the CDR3: TGTGCCACCGGACCGGGGGGCCCACAAGAGACCCAGTACTTC. Its protein is CATGPGGPQETQYF.

The chain uses TRBV7-2 and TRBJ2-5; TRBD1 might be the D (5 bases). Between the trimmed V and J ends, which lost 5 bases and 5 bases, there was a span of 18 bases. Germline loops: CDR1 SGHTA, CDR2 FQGNSA. The CDR3 has 15 amino acids. The CDR3 sequence: CASSPQEPEEETQYF. CDR3 nucleotide sequence: TGTGCCAGCAGCCCACAGGAGCCAGAGGAGGAGACCCAGTACTTC.

This chain connects TRBV10-3 to TRBJ2-5, with 7 bases aligning to TRBD2. V lost 6 bases, J lost 3 bases, and 4 bases stayed unmatched. There are 13 residues in the CDR3. Germline CDR1 and CDR2: ENHRY and SYGVKD. The DNA for the CDR3 is TGTGCCATCAGAGTAGCGGGTGAAGAGACCCAGTACTTC. Its translation: CAIRVAGEETQYF.

This clonotype was detected ten times or more. V is TRBV20-1 and J is TRBJ2-1; 7 bases are a match to TRBD1. This CDR3 contains 14 residues. V lost 6 bases, J lost 1 base, and 6 bases stayed unmatched. Germline V gene lookup returns CDR1 DFQATT and CDR2 SNEGSKA (reference sequence). In DNA, the CDR3 is TGCAGTGCGAATGACAGGGTATCCTACAATGAGCAGTTCTTC. Its translation: CSANDRVSYNEQFF.

Details on this clonotype: With a much larger clone just one base away, this may be a read error. The rearrangement uses TRBV27 and TRBJ2-3, with 13 bases aligning to TRBD2. The germline V gene encodes CDR1 MNHEY and CDR2 SMNVEV (reference sequence). The CDR3 sequence is 16 residues long. The CDR3 DNA follows: TGTGCCAGCAGTCTCACTAGCGGGAGGGCCACAGATACGCAGGATTTT. Protein: CASSLTSGRATDTQDF.

This clonotype was detected only a few times. V gene TRBV27 combines with J gene TRBJ1-2; 9 nucleotides match TRBD1. The CDR3 runs 17 residues. Germline trimming cut 5 bases from V and 5 bases from J; bases unmatched to any gene: 15. Germline V gives CDR1 MNHEY, CDR2 SMNVEV (reference sequence). The CDR3: CASSPEVLRQGEYGYTF. The CDR3 DNA follows: TGTGCCAGCAGTCCGGAAGTCCTTAGACAGGGGGAATATGGCTACACCTTC.

This clonotype was found many times. The genes are TRBV3-1 and TRBJ2-1; the match to TRBD2 covers 7 bases. V shed 2 bases, J shed 0 bases, and the junction held 4 bases outside the gene matches. The CDR3 runs to 16 residues. Per the germline V gene, CDR1 is LGHDT and CDR2 is YNNKEL (reference sequence). The CDR3 sequence is CASSQIGGSSYNEQFF. The DNA of the CDR3 is TGTGCCAGCAGCCAAATCGGGGGGAGCTCCTACAATGAGCAGTTCTTC.

There are a few counts of this clonotype. The chain uses TRBV29-1 and TRBJ1-1; tentative D call: TRBD1 (6 bases). The germline V and J ends were trimmed by 6 bases and 0 bases, with 11 bases remaining between them. CDR3 length: 13 residues. The germline gives CDR1 SQVTM, CDR2 ANQGSEA. CDR3 in amino acids: CSVVDSLNTEAFF. CDR3 nucleotides: TGCAGCGTAGTGGACAGCTTGAACACTGAAGCTTTCTTT. The full variable domain, rest sourced from reference TRBV29-1 and TRBJ1-1, is SAVISQKPSRDICQRGTSLTIQCQVDSQVTMMFWYRQQPGQSLTLIATANQGSEATYESGFVIDKFPISRPNLTFSTLTVSNMSPEDSSIYLCSVVDSLNTEAFFGQGTRLTVV.

The sample holds a few counts of this clonotype. The rearrangement uses TRBV7-6 and TRBJ1-2, with TRBD1 as a possible D gene (5 bases). Germline V lookup: CDR1 SGHVS, CDR2 FNYEAQ. The CDR3 is 15 amino acids. The germline V and J ends were trimmed by 5 bases and 1 base, with 14 bases remaining between them. The CDR3 DNA reads as TGTGCCAGCAGCGTACGTTACGACAGTAACTATGGCTACACCTTC. This encodes CASSVRYDSNYGYTF.

This clonotype was observed at least ten times. The J gene is TRBJ2-2, the V gene TRBV4-2; 8 bases align to TRBD2. V lost 2 bases to trimming and J lost 6 bases; unmatched junction nucleotides: 8. From germline, CDR1 is LGHNA and CDR2 YNFKEQ. This CDR3 comprises 16 residues. CDR3 coding DNA: TGTGCCAGCAGCCAATATAGCGGGATGAGCGCCGGGGAGCTGTTTTTT. Translated: CASSQYSGMSAGELFF.

This clonotype was seen only a few times. The CDR3 is CASSPLKDSSPLDEQYV. CDR3 in DNA: TGTGCCAGCAGCCCCCTTAAGGACAGTTCCCCTCTCGACGAGCAGTACGTC. V usage is TRBV11-2 and J usage is TRBJ2-7; weak D call: TRBD1 (6 bases). With 5 bases removed from V and 5 bases from J, the gap between germline ends came to 25 bases. CDR1 is SGHAT and CDR2 is FQNNGV in the germline V gene. This CDR3 is built from 17 residues.

This clonotype was observed a handful of times. The chain has TRBV7-3 and TRBJ2-1, with a possible D match to TRBD2 (5 bases). The V and J ends lost 5 bases and 9 bases respectively, with 11 bases between them. Germline CDR1 is SGHTA and CDR2 is FQGTGA. The CDR3 is made up of 12 amino acids. The CDR3 spells CASSAEGGEQFF. In DNA form, the CDR3 reads TGTGCCAGCAGCGCCGAGGGTGGTGAGCAGTTCTTC.

This clonotype was detected a few times. V usage is TRBV7-9 and J usage is TRBJ2-7; 7 positions match TRBD1. In germline, CDR1 is SEHNR, CDR2 FQNEAQ (reference sequence). V lost 1 base to trimming and J lost 2 bases; unmatched junction nucleotides: 8. This CDR3 spans 16 amino acids. Written as DNA, the CDR3 is TGTGCCAGCAGCTTAGAGGGGGCCTCGCGCCCCTACGAGCAGTACGTC. Translated: CASSLEGASRPYEQYV.

The chain is built from TRBV12-3 or TRBV12-4 and TRBJ2-3; 10 bases are shared with TRBD2. The CDR3 length is 18 residues. J was trimmed by 0 bases and V by 3 bases; bases with no gene match: 9. The CDR3 DNA follows: TGTGCCAGCAGTTTCCGGACTAGCGGAGGGGGAAGCACAGATACGCAGTATTTT. This encodes CASSFRTSGGGSTDTQYF.

This chain joins TRBV5-1 and TRBJ2-5, with D unresolved. The CDR3 sequence is 14 residues long. Germline loops: CDR1 SGHRS, CDR2 YFSETQ. Trimming removed 5 bases at V and 3 bases at J, with 14 bases between. CDR3 bases: TGCGCCAGCAGAGTTGTCGCCGGCGAAGAGACCCAGTACTTC. It specifies CASRVVAGEETQYF.

At least ten counts were recorded for this clonotype. The chain joins TRBV27 to TRBJ2-5; D is perhaps TRBD1 or TRBD2 (5 bases each). Germline assignment: CDR1 MNHEY and CDR2 SMNVEV (reference sequence). The CDR3 is made up of 15 amino acids. Deletions cut 4 bases from V and 2 bases from J, with 14 bases between. The CDR3 region is CASSYRDRRQETQYF. The CDR3, as DNA: TGTGCCAGCAGTTATAGGGACCGAAGACAAGAGACCCAGTACTTC.

In its sample, this clonotype was seen many times. This chain uses TRBV18 with TRBJ2-7; D uncertain. V lost 5 bases to trimming and J lost 6 bases, with 8 bases between them. Germline V lookup: CDR1 KGHSH, CDR2 LQKENI. The CDR3 sequence is 11 residues long. CDR3 sequence reads: CASSSRGEQYF. The CDR3 DNA sequence: TGTGCCAGCTCATCCCGCGGCGAGCAGTACTTC. The complete variable domain, with remaining parts taken from reference TRBV18 and TRBJ2-7, reads NAGVMQNPRHLVRRRGQEARLRCSPMKGHSHVYWYRQLPEEGLKFMVYLQKENIIDESGMPKERFSAEFPKEGPSILRIQQVVRGDSAAYFCASSSRGEQYFGPGTRLTVT.

The sample holds many counts of this clonotype. V and J are TRBV28 and TRBJ2-7, with 9 bases matching TRBD1. V gave up 6 bases and J gave up 3 bases; unmatched junction bases: 6. CDR1 and CDR2 from the germline V gene are MDHEN and SYDVKM. The CDR3 is made up of 14 amino acids. Here the CDR3 reads CASRATGQGYEQYF. The CDR3 DNA reads as TGTGCCAGCAGGGCAACGGGACAGGGCTACGAGCAGTACTTC.

A few counts support this clonotype. V is TRBV10-3 and J is TRBJ1-1; TRBD1 aligns across 7 bases. Germline trimming cut 4 bases from V and 0 bases from J; bases unmatched to any gene: 2. CDR3 length equals 14 residues. Germline V gene data show CDR1 as ENHRY and CDR2 as SYGVKD. The DNA of the CDR3 is TGTGCCATCAGTGGGGACAGTTTGAACACTGAAGCTTTCTTT. Translating gives CAISGDSLNTEAFF.